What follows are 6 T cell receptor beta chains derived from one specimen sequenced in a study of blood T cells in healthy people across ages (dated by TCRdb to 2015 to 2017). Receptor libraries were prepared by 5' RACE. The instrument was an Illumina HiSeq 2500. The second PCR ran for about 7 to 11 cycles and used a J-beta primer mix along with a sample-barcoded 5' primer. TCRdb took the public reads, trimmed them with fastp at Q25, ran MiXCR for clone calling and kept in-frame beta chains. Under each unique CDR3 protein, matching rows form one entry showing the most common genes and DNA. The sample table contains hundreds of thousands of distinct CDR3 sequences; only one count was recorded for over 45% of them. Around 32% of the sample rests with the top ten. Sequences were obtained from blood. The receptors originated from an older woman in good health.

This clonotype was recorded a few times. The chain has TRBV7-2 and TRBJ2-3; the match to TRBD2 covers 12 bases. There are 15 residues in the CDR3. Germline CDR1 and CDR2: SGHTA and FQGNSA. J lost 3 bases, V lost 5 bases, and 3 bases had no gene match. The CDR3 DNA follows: TGTGCCAGCAGCGAGACTAGCGGGAGAACAGATACGCAGTATTTT. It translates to CASSETSGRTDTQYF.

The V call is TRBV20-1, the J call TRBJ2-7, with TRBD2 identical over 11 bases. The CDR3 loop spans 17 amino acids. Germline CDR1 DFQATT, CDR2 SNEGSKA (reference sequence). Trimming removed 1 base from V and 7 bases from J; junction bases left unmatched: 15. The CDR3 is CSARAIAGGSSYNEQYF. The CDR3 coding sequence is TGCAGTGCTAGAGCCATAGCGGGAGGGAGCTCCTACAATGAGCAGTACTTC.

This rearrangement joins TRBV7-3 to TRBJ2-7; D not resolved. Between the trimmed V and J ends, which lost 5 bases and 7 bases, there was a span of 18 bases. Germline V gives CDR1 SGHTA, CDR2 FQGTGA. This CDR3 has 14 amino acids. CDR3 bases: TGTGCCAGCAGCCCAAGTGCTCACTTGGGGGAGCAGTACTTC. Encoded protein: CASSPSAHLGEQYF.

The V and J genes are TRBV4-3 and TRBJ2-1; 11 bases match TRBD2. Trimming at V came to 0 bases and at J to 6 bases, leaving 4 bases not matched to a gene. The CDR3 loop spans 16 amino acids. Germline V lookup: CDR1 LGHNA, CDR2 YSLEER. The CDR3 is CASSQDLAGGSNEQFF. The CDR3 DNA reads TGCGCCAGCAGCCAAGATCTAGCGGGAGGTTCCAATGAGCAGTTCTTC.

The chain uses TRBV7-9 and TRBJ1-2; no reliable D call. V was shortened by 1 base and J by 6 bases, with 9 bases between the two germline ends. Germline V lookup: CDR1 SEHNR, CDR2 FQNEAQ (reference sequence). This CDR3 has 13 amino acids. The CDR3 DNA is TGTGCCAGCAGCTTAGGCACAGAGAATGGCTACACCTTC. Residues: CASSLGTENGYTF.

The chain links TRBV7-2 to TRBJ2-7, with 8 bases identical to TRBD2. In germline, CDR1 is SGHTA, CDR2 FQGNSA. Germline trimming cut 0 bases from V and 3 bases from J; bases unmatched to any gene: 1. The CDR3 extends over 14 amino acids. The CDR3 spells CASSLASGDYEQYF. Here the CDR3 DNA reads TGTGCCAGCAGCTTAGCTAGCGGGGACTACGAGCAGTACTTC.